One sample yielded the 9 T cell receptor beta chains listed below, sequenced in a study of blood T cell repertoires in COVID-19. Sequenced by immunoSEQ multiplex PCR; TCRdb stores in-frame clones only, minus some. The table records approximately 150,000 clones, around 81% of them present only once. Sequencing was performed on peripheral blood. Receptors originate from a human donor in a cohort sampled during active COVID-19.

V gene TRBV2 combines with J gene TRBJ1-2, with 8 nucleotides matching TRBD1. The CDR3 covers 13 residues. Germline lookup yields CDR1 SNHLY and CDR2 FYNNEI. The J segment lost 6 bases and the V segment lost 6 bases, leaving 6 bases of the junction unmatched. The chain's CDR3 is CASSPTGVDGYTF. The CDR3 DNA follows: TGTGCCAGCAGCCCGACAGGGGTCGATGGCTACACCTTC.

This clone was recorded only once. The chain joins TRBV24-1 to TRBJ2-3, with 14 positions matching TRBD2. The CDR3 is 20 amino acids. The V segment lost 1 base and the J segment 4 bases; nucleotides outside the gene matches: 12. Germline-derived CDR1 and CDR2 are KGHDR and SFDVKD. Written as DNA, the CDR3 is TGTGCCACCAGTGATTTTTCGGGACTAGCGGGAGACATTGGTGCAGATACGCAGTATTTT. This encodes CATSDFSGLAGDIGADTQYF.

In DNA, the CDR3 is TGCGCCAGCAGCTTAGGACAGGATCTTAGGGAGCAGTACTTC. Its protein is CASSLGQDLREQYF. J is TRBJ2-7 and V is TRBV5-1; 7 bases fit TRBD1. The germline gives CDR1 SGHRS, CDR2 YFSETQ. V shed 2 bases and J 7 bases; nucleotides not matched to a gene: 9. CDR3 size: 14 residues. Filled out from reference TRBV5-1 and TRBJ2-7, the complete variable domain reads KAGVTQTPRYLIKTRGQQVTLSCSPISGHRSVSWYQQTPGQGLQFLFEYFSETQRNKGNFPGRFSGRQFSNSRSEMNVSTLELGDSALYLCASSLGQDLREQYFGPGTRLTVT.

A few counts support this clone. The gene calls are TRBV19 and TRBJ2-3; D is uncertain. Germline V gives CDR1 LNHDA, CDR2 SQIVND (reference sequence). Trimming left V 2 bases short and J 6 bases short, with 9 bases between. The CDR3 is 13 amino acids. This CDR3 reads CASSINRQDTQYF. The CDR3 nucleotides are TGTGCCAGTAGTATAAACCGCCAGGATACGCAGTATTTT.

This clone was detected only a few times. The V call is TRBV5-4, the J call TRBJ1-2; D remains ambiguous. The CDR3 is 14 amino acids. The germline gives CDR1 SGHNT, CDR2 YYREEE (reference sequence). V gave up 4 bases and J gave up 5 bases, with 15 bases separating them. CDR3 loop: CASSPYGSPYGYTF. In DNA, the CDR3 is TGTGCCAGCAGCCCCTACGGGAGTCCATATGGCTACACCTTC.

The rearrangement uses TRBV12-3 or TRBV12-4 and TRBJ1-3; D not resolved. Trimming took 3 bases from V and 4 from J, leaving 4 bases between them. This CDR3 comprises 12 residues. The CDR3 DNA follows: TGTGCCAGCAGTTTCCAAGGAAACACCATATATTTT. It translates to CASSFQGNTIYF.

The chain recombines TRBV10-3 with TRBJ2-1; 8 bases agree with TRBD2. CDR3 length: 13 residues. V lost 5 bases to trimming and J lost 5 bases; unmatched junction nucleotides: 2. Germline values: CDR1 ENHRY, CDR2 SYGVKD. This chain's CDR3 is CAISSGGDNEQFF. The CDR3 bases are TGTGCCATCAGTAGCGGGGGAGACAATGAGCAGTTCTTC.

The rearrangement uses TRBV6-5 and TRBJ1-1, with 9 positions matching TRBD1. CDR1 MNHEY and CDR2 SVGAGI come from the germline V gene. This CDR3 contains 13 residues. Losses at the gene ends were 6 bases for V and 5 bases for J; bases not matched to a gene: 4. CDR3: CASRTGGGTEAFF. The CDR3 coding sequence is TGTGCCAGCAGGACAGGGGGTGGTACTGAAGCTTTCTTT.

The CDR3 here is CASSDRGRAYEQYF. DNA of the CDR3: TGTGCCAGCAGCGACCGGGGAAGGGCCTACGAGCAGTACTTC. J is TRBJ2-7 and V is TRBV11-2, with a weak D call TRBD2 (5 bases). Looked up from germline, CDR1 is SGHAT and CDR2 is FQNNGV. Trimming shortened V by 5 bases and J by 2 bases, and 13 bases separated the two germline ends. This CDR3 contains 14 residues.